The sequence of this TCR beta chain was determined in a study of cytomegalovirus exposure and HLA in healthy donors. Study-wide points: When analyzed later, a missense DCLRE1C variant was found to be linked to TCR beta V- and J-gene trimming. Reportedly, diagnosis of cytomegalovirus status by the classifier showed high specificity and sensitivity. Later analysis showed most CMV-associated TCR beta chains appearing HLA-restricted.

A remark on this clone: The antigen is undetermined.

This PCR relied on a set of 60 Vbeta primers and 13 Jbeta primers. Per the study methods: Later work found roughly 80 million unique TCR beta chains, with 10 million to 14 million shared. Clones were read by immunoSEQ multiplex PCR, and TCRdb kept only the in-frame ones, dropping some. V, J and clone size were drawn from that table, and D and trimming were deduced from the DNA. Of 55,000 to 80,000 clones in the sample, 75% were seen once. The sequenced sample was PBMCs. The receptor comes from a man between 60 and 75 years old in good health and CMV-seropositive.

The chain's CDR3 is CASSQQLAASTDTQYF. In nucleotides, the CDR3 is TGTGCCAGCAGCCAGCAACTAGCGGCTAGCACAGATACGCAGTATTTT. The rearrangement links TRBV14 to TRBJ2-3; 8 bases are a match to TRBD2. Trimming took 3 bases from V and 0 from J; bases not matched to a gene: 5. Per germline, CDR1 SGHDN and CDR2 FVKESK. The CDR3 is 16 amino acids.